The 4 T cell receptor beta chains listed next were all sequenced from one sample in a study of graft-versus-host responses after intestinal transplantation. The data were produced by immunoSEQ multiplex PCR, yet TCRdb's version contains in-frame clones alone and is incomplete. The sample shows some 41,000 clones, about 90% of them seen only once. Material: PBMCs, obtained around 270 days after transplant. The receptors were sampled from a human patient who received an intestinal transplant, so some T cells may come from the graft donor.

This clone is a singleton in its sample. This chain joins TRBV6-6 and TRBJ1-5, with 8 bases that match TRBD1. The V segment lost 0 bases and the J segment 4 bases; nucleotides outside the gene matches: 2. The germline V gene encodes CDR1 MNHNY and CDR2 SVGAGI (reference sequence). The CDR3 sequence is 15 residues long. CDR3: CASSYSRTGNQPQHF. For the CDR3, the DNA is TGTGCCAGCAGTTACTCGAGGACAGGGAATCAGCCCCAGCATTTT.

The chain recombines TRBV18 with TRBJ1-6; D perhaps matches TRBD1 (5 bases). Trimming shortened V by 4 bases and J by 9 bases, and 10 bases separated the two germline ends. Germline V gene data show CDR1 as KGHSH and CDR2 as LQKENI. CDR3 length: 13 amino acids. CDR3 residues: CASSQGYISPLHF. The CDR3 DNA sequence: TGTGCCAGCTCACAGGGGTACATTTCACCCCTCCACTTT.

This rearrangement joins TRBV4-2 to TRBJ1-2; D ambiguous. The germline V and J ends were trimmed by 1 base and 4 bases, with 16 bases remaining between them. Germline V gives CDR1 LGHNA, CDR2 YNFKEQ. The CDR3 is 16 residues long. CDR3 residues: CASSQAGRDSIYGYTF. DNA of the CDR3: TGTGCCAGCAGCCAAGCCGGCCGAGACTCCATCTATGGCTACACCTTC.

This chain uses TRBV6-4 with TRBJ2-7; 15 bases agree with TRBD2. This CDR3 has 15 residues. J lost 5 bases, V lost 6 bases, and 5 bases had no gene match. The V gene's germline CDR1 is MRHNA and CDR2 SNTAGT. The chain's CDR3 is CASRRTSGGADEQYF. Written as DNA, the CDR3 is TGTGCCAGCAGGCGGACTAGCGGGGGGGCTGACGAGCAGTACTTC.